The 27 T cell receptor beta chains below come from one sample, sequenced in a study of cytotoxic CD8 clonotypes in ibrutinib-treated CLL. Here immunoSEQ multiplex PCR was the method, and the copy in TCRdb shows in-frame clones only, minus some. The sample has tens of thousands of clones, about 82% seen once. The specimen was PBMCs, collected before ibrutinib treatment. These receptor sequences come from a human donor with chronic lymphocytic leukemia.

This clone was detected a few times. The V call is TRBV5-6, the J call TRBJ1-3, with D unclear. The CDR3 contains 16 residues. Germline CDR1 SGHDT, CDR2 YYEEEE. V was shortened by 4 bases and J by 0 bases, with 14 bases between the two germline ends. In DNA form, the CDR3 reads TGTGCCAGCAGCCCCCGATCTGTCGTCTCTGGAAACACCATATATTTT. Translated: CASSPRSVVSGNTIYF.

The genes are TRBV21-1 and TRBJ1-2. TRBV21-1 has pseudogene status. CDR3 length equals 12 residues. The CDR3 spells CATLPGSYGYTF. CDR3 DNA: TGTGCCACCTTACCCGGCAGCTATGGCTACACCTTC.

The V call is TRBV7-2, the J call TRBJ2-7, with D perhaps matching TRBD2 (5 bases). Germline CDR1 reads SGHTA; CDR2 reads FQGNSA. V was shortened by 5 bases and J by 4 bases, with 15 bases between the two germline ends. The CDR3 consists of 14 residues. The CDR3 loop is CASSPLAGPYEQYF. The CDR3 bases are TGTGCCAGCAGCCCCCTAGCTGGACCATACGAGCAGTACTTC.

The chain carries TRBV7-6 and TRBJ2-5; weak D call: TRBD1 (5 bases). The germline gives CDR1 SGHVS, CDR2 FNYEAQ. Trimming pared 5 bases from V and 4 bases from J, leaving 20 bases between. The CDR3 has 16 residues. The CDR3 sequence is CASSPKEQVRIETQYF. CDR3 DNA: TGTGCCAGCAGCCCAAAGGAACAGGTTAGGATAGAGACCCAGTACTTC.

This clone was seen just once. This chain joins TRBV10-3 and TRBJ1-2, with a tentative D call TRBD1 (5 bases). The CDR3 totals 14 residues. Trimming took 3 bases from V and 8 from J, leaving 16 bases between them. Germline V gene sequence: CDR1 ENHRY, CDR2 SYGVKD. CDR3 nucleotide sequence: TGTGCCATCAGTGATGTGGGGCCAGCTAGGGGCTACACCTTC. Its translation is CAISDVGPARGYTF.

This chain joins TRBV10-1 and TRBJ2-3, with 10 bases lining up with TRBD2. The CDR3 length is 16 residues. Trimming took 0 bases from V and 4 from J; bases not matched to a gene: 4. The germline CDR1 and CDR2 sequences are WNHNN and SYGVQD (reference sequence). The CDR3 reads CASSESRAGGADTQYF. The CDR3 nucleotides read TGCGCCAGCAGTGAGTCCCGAGCGGGAGGGGCAGATACGCAGTATTTT.

V gene TRBV5-1 combines with J gene TRBJ2-7; 7 nucleotides line up with TRBD2. The germline V gene encodes CDR1 SGHRS and CDR2 YFSETQ. V gave up 5 bases and J gave up 2 bases; unmatched junction bases: 10. The CDR3 consists of 15 residues. CDR3 nucleotide sequence: TGCGCCAGCAGTCGCGACCGGGACTATACCTACGAGCAGTACTTC. Encoded protein: CASSRDRDYTYEQYF.

This chain joins TRBV30 and TRBJ2-1; D is uncertain. Germline lookup yields CDR1 GTSNPN and CDR2 SVGIG (reference sequence). V lost 0 bases and J 13 bases, leaving 7 bases between the germline ends. The CDR3 covers 10 residues. The CDR3 DNA follows: TGTGCCTGGAGTGTAACCTCCCAGTTCTTC. Translated, it gives CAWSVTSQFF.

The rearrangement joins TRBV9 to TRBJ2-5, with D possibly being TRBD1 or TRBD2 (5 bases each). CDR1 and CDR2 (germline): SGDLS, YYNGEE. Trimming removed 4 bases from V and 2 bases from J, with 12 bases in between. The CDR3 is 14 amino acids. For the CDR3, the DNA is TGTGCCAGCAGCCGGCCGGGGCGACAAGAGACCCAGTACTTC. Translating gives CASSRPGRQETQYF.

The chain combines TRBV7-9 with TRBJ1-4; tentative D call: TRBD1 (6 bases). The V gene lost 3 bases and the J gene lost 0 bases, with 8 bases spanning the gap. CDR1 and CDR2 (germline): SEHNR, FQNEAQ (reference sequence). CDR3 size: 15 residues. This CDR3 is CASSLGGTTNEKLFF. CDR3 coding DNA: TGTGCCAGCAGCTTGGGGGGCACAACTAATGAAAAACTGTTTTTT.

V and J are TRBV4-2 and TRBJ1-2; D ambiguous. CDR1 is LGHNA, CDR2 YNFKEQ, per germline. CDR3 length: 15 amino acids. With 2 bases removed from V and 4 bases from J, the gap between germline ends came to 14 bases. The CDR3, as DNA: TGTGCCAGCAGCCAACAAAAGCAGCCCCGCTATGGCTACACCTTC. Residues: CASSQQKQPRYGYTF.

Only one count was recorded for this clone. CDR3 loop: CASSLIGRIQETQYF. DNA for the CDR3: TGCGCCAGCAGCTTGATCGGTCGAATTCAAGAGACCCAGTACTTC. The genes are TRBV5-1 and TRBJ2-5; D is uncertain. The V end was cut by 1 base, the J end by 2 bases, with 12 bases between. The CDR3 has 15 residues. Germline lookup yields CDR1 SGHRS and CDR2 YFSETQ.

This sequence joins TRBV6-4 and TRBJ2-2; TRBD2 agrees at 8 bases. Germline V CDR1 and CDR2: MRHNA, SNTAGT. This CDR3 comprises 17 residues. V lost 0 bases to trimming and J lost 3 bases; unmatched junction nucleotides: 6. CDR3 region: CASSDSNLAGHTGELFF. CDR3 nucleotide sequence: TGTGCCAGCAGTGACTCGAATTTAGCGGGACACACCGGGGAGCTGTTTTTT.

CDR3 nucleotides: TGCGCCAGCAGCTTGGGTCGGACTACGCCCCCGGGGACCCAAGAGACCCAGTACTTC. The encoded protein is CASSLGRTTPPGTQETQYF. This chain uses TRBV5-1 with TRBJ2-5, with D possibly matching TRBD2 (6 bases). The germline CDR1 and CDR2 sequences are SGHRS and YFSETQ. V was trimmed by 0 bases and J by 1 base, leaving 22 bases between them. The CDR3 has 19 residues.

V gene TRBV10-1 combines with J gene TRBJ2-3; D possibly uses TRBD1 or TRBD2 (5 bases each). Trimming took 9 bases from V and 2 from J, leaving 15 bases between them. CDR1 WNHNN and CDR2 SYGVQD come from the germline V gene (reference sequence). The CDR3 extends over 14 amino acids. Written as DNA, the CDR3 is TGCGCCAGTTCCTCGGGACCCACCACAGATACGCAGTATTTT. Protein sequence: CASSSGPTTDTQYF.

The chain is built from TRBV5-4 and TRBJ2-2, with D tentatively TRBD2 (6 bases). The V gene lost 2 bases and the J gene lost 4 bases, with 18 bases spanning the gap. The CDR3 extends over 17 amino acids. The V gene's germline CDR1 is SGHNT and CDR2 YYREEE (reference sequence). The CDR3 sequence: CASSFYREIRTTGELFF. CDR3 DNA sequence: TGTGCCAGCAGCTTCTATCGGGAGATACGGACCACCGGGGAGCTGTTTTTT.

The rearrangement joins TRBV4-1 to TRBJ1-2; possibly TRBD1 for D (5 bases). CDR3 size: 15 residues. Germline CDR1 MGHRA, CDR2 YSYEKL. Trimming pared 3 bases from V and 3 bases from J, leaving 14 bases between. This CDR3 is CASSQGRTADYGYTF. The CDR3 DNA follows: TGCGCCAGCAGCCAGGGGCGGACTGCGGACTATGGCTACACCTTC.

The chain uses TRBV9 and TRBJ2-1, with D maybe TRBD2 (5 bases). In germline, CDR1 is SGDLS, CDR2 YYNGEE. The CDR3 covers 13 residues. V dropped 4 bases and J dropped 5 bases, with 10 bases sitting between them. The CDR3 sequence is CASSSDLNNEQFF. The CDR3 DNA follows: TGTGCCAGCAGCTCGGACTTAAACAATGAGCAGTTCTTC.

The V gene is TRBV2, the J gene TRBJ1-2; the match to TRBD1 covers 7 bases. Unmatched junction bases numbered 13, after V lost 4 bases and J lost 5 bases. The CDR3 length is 16 residues. From germline, CDR1 is SNHLY and CDR2 FYNNEI. The CDR3 DNA sequence: TGTGCCAGCAGTGCCGGGACAGCGTTTGACGGGTATGGCTACACCTTC. Translation gives CASSAGTAFDGYGYTF.

In DNA, the CDR3 is TGTGCCAGCAGCTTAGCGGTGACAGGTCAGCCCCAGCATTTT. Its translation is CASSLAVTGQPQHF. The chain combines TRBV7-2 with TRBJ1-5; weak D call: TRBD1 (6 bases). Trimming pared 0 bases from V and 6 bases from J, leaving 9 bases between. The CDR3 spans 14 residues. CDR1 and CDR2 (germline): SGHTA, FQGNSA.

The V gene is TRBV28, the J gene TRBJ2-6; D is possibly TRBD1 (6 bases). Germline CDR1 is MDHEN and CDR2 is SYDVKM. The CDR3 covers 18 residues. Trimming took 3 bases from V and 0 from J, leaving 15 bases between them. CDR3 coding DNA: TGTGCCAGCAGTTTTAGGGACACGTTTATCTCTGGGGCCAACGTCCTGACTTTC. As protein: CASSFRDTFISGANVLTF.

This chain joins TRBV7-2 and TRBJ2-5; 8 bases fit TRBD2. Germline trimming cut 2 bases from V and 1 base from J; bases unmatched to any gene: 9. The CDR3 length is 17 residues. Per germline, CDR1 SGHTA and CDR2 FQGNSA. CDR3 amino acids: CASSLTTGLAAQETQYF. CDR3 DNA: TGTGCCAGCAGCTTAACCACCGGACTAGCAGCCCAAGAGACCCAGTACTTC.

V gene TRBV10-1 combines with J gene TRBJ2-5, with TRBD2 matching over 7 bases. Germline CDR1 is WNHNN and CDR2 is SYGVQD (reference sequence). Germline trimming cut 0 bases from V and 8 bases from J; bases unmatched to any gene: 18. This CDR3 is 18 amino acids long. In DNA form, the CDR3 reads TGCGCCAGCAGTGAGTCGAACGCACCCCCCGCTAGCGGCTACACCCAGTACTTC. It translates to CASSESNAPPASGYTQYF.

This chain joins TRBV2 and TRBJ2-2, with TRBD1 as a possible D gene (7 bases). This CDR3 spans 15 amino acids. From germline, CDR1 is SNHLY and CDR2 FYNNEI. V lost 4 bases and J lost 6, with 15 bases in between. CDR3 loop: CASSVNRGGAGELFF. The CDR3 region has the DNA TGTGCCAGCAGTGTGAACAGGGGAGGAGCCGGGGAGCTGTTTTTT.

The J gene is TRBJ2-7, the V gene TRBV18; perhaps TRBD1 as D (7 bases). From germline, CDR1 is KGHSH and CDR2 LQKENI. V gave up 3 bases and J gave up 6 bases, with 12 bases separating them. The CDR3 spans 13 residues. CDR3 nucleotides: TGTGCCAGCTCACCCCGGAGGGGGCCCGAGCAGTACTTC. Translated: CASSPRRGPEQYF.

The chain recombines TRBV7-6 with TRBJ2-1; tentatively, D is TRBD1 (7 bases). V was trimmed by 3 bases and J by 8 bases, leaving 11 bases between them. Germline loops: CDR1 SGHVS, CDR2 FNYEAQ. The CDR3 has 13 amino acids. The CDR3 bases are TGTGCCAGCAGCTTGGTCAGGGGGGATGAGCAGTTCTTC. As protein: CASSLVRGDEQFF.

This chain connects TRBV7-2 to TRBJ2-2, with TRBD1 matching 11 bases. The CDR3 sequence is 15 residues long. The V and J ends lost 5 bases and 7 bases, in that order; junction bases with no gene match: 6. Germline CDR1 is SGHTA and CDR2 is FQGNSA. The CDR3 loop reads CASSVDRGPGGELFF. In nucleotides, the CDR3 is TGTGCCAGCAGCGTGGACAGGGGGCCTGGCGGGGAGCTGTTTTTT.